The rows below give T cell receptor beta chains drawn from one sample of a study of long-term antiretroviral therapy in people with HIV. The table came from immunoSEQ multiplex PCR; TCRdb's copy has only in-frame clones and leaves some out. The sample has roughly 18,000 clones, 75% to 90% seen once. Material: unsorted PBMCs, obtained 4.2 years after starting antiretroviral therapy. The receptors derive from a man aged 50 or older with HIV. Each CDR3 is given with its conserved first and last residue. A D gene is named only where the DNA matches it firmly. The size entry is marked missing in some rows and otherwise reads once, few, many or a size class.

TRBJ1-1	TRBD1	TRBV18	.	CASLRQGSTEAFF	TGTGCCAGCTTACGACAGGGGAGCACTGAAGCTTTCTTT
TRBJ1-1	TRBD1	TRBV29-1	.	CSVGPGQEYTEAFF	TGCAGCGTTGGACCGGGACAGGAATACACTGAAGCTTTCTTT
TRBJ1-2	TRBD1	TRBV12-5	.	CASGLPPGQGRNEGYTF	TGTGCTAGTGGTTTGCCCCCGGGACAGGGGAGAAACGAGGGCTACACCTTC
TRBJ1-1	.	TRBV5-1	.	CASSLDENTEAFF	TGCGCCAGCAGCTTGGATGAGAACACTGAAGCTTTCTTT
TRBJ2-3	TRBD1	TRBV30	.	CAWSVGLQGARTDTQYF	TGTGCCTGGAGTGTGGGTCTACAGGGGGCGCGCACAGATACGCAGTATTTT
TRBJ2-6	.	TRBV14	.	CASSQTSFSGANVLTF	TGTGCCAGCAGCCAAACGTCGTTCTCTGGGGCCAACGTCCTGACTTTC
TRBJ2-2	.	TRBV27	.	CASCASINTGELFF	TGTGCCAGCTGTGCCTCAATAAACACCGGGGAGCTGTTTTTT
TRBJ2-3	TRBD2	TRBV5-4	.	CASSLGPGGGGDTQYF	TGTGCCAGCAGCTTGGGCCCTGGCGGGGGGGGAGATACGCAGTATTTT
TRBJ1-1	TRBD1	TRBV28	.	CASRPGTASTEAFF	TGTGCCAGCAGGCCGGGGACAGCTTCAACTGAAGCTTTCTTT
TRBJ1-1	TRBD1	TRBV28	once	CASRGQGNTEAFF	TGTGCCAGCAGAGGACAGGGTAACACTGAAGCTTTCTTT
TRBJ1-3	.	TRBV18	.	CASSPYPSDGRSGNTIYF	TGTGCCAGCTCACCGTACCCCTCGGACGGGCGCTCTGGAAACACCATATATTTT
TRBJ2-7	.	TRBV2	.	CASRDISYEQYF	TGTGCCAGCCGGGACATCTCCTACGAGCAGTACTTC
TRBJ2-7	TRBD1	TRBV29-1	.	CSVELLEGQGFYEQYF	TGCAGCGTTGAATTACTCGAGGGACAGGGGTTCTACGAGCAGTACTTC
TRBJ1-3	.	TRBV7-2	.	CASSLAASGLSGNTIYF	TGTGCCAGCAGCTTAGCGGCGTCAGGGCTCTCTGGAAACACCATATATTTT
TRBJ2-7	TRBD1	TRBV4-1	.	CASSQVRTGTYEQYF	TGCGCCAGCAGCCAAGTCAGGACAGGGACCTACGAGCAGTACTTC
TRBJ2-3	TRBD2	TRBV11-3	.	CASSQRSSGGDTQYF	TGTGCCAGCAGCCAAAGGTCTAGCGGGGGAGATACGCAGTATTTT
TRBJ2-4	TRBD2	TRBV10-2	once	CASSEAIAGGQGIQYF	TGCGCCAGCAGTGAGGCAATAGCGGGGGGGCAAGGCATTCAGTACTTC
TRBJ1-5	.	TRBV7-2	.	CASSSRINQPQHF	TGTGCCAGCAGCTCCCGGATCAATCAGCCCCAGCATTTT
TRBJ2-3	TRBD2	TRBV5-6	.	CASSLASGGSVGTDTQYF	TGTGCCAGCAGCTTAGCTAGCGGGGGCTCGGTTGGCACAGATACGCAGTATTTT
TRBJ1-5	.	TRBV21-1	.	CASSSVIGYSNQPQHF	TGTGCCAGCAGCTCGGTCATAGGATATAGCAATCAGCCCCAGCATTTT
TRBJ2-3	TRBD2	TRBV27	.	CASSLSASGGTQYF	TGTGCCAGCAGTTTAAGTGCTAGCGGCGGTACGCAGTATTTT
TRBJ1-6	TRBD1	TRBV7-2	.	CASRLYRGDNSPLHF	TGTGCCAGCAGATTATACAGGGGGGATAATTCACCCCTCCACTTT
TRBJ2-3	TRBD2	TRBV7-9	.	CASSALAGGYTDTQYF	TGTGCCAGCAGCGCACTAGCGGGGGGGTACACAGATACGCAGTATTTT
TRBJ2-7	.	TRBV15	.	CATSRVGGEQYF	TGTGCCACCAGCAGAGTAGGGGGCGAGCAGTACTTC
TRBJ2-3	TRBD2	TRBV6-5	.	CASSRGGANTDTQYF	TGTGCCAGCAGCCGCGGGGGGGCGAACACAGATACGCAGTATTTT
TRBJ1-4	.	TRBV19	once	CASRTTGTNEKLFF	TGTGCCAGTAGAACTACGGGAACTAATGAAAAACTGTTTTTT
TRBJ2-7	.	TRBV7-7	.	CASSLGRAYEQYF	TGTGCCAGCAGCTTAGGCAGGGCCTACGAGCAGTACTTC
TRBJ1-2	TRBD1	TRBV6-5	.	CASSKRGQDYGYTF	TGTGCCAGCTCTAAGAGGGGGCAAGACTATGGCTACACCTTC
TRBJ2-7	.	TRBV12-5	.	CASGPSASYEQYF	TGTGCTAGTGGTCCGTCCGCCTCCTACGAGCAGTACTTC
TRBJ1-6	.	TRBV4-3	once	CASSPRGINSPLHF	TGCGCCAGCAGCCCGAGGGGAATTAATTCACCCCTCCACTTT
TRBJ2-7	.	TRBV11-2	.	CASSSNTLTYEQYF	TGTGCCAGCAGTTCAAACACCCTTACCTACGAGCAGTACTTC
TRBJ2-7	.	TRBV2	.	CASSEQRDRDTQQYF	TGTGCCAGCAGTGAACAGCGGGACAGAGATACCCAGCAGTACTTC
TRBJ1-1	TRBD1	TRBV28	.	CASSTPGTGGRGEAFF	TGTGCCAGCAGTACCCCCGGGACAGGGGGCAGGGGCGAAGCTTTCTTT
TRBJ2-3	.	TRBV4-1	.	CASSHLSVEDTDTQYF	TGCGCCAGCAGCCATCTTAGCGTTGAGGACACAGATACGCAGTATTTT
TRBJ1-2	.	TRBV28	.	CASSWAKNYGYTF	TGTGCCAGCAGTTGGGCAAAAAACTATGGCTACACCTTC
TRBJ2-3	.	TRBV29-1	.	CSVELGSSDTQYF	TGCAGCGTCGAGTTAGGTAGTTCAGATACGCAGTATTTT
TRBJ1-1	TRBD1	TRBV30	.	CAWSTRDRGEAFF	TGTGCCTGGAGTACCCGGGACAGGGGTGAAGCTTTCTTT
TRBJ1-6	.	TRBV4-1	.	CASSQGRTDSPLHF	TGCGCCAGCAGCCAGGGACGGACAGACTCACCCCTCCACTTT
TRBJ2-3	TRBD2	TRBV28	.	CASSLGDPGLGPDTQYF	TGTGCCAGCAGTTTAGGCGATCCGGGACTAGGACCAGATACGCAGTATTTT
TRBJ1-4	.	TRBV14	few	CASSHVMDSDLAKLFF	TGTGCCAGCAGCCACGTTATGGACAGTGACTTGGCAAAACTGTTTTTT
TRBJ2-1	TRBD1	TRBV4-1	.	CASSPGQGAHKFF	TGCGCCAGCAGCCCCGGACAGGGGGCGCATAAGTTCTTC
TRBJ1-3	.	TRBV19	once	CASSIPGNTIYF	TGTGCCAGTAGTATCCCCGGGAACACCATATATTTT
TRBJ1-5	.	TRBV5-8	.	CASSPYRASNQPQHF	TGTGCCAGCAGCCCCTACAGGGCTAGCAATCAGCCCCAGCATTTT
TRBJ2-3	TRBD2	TRBV9	.	CASSVAGRGGTDTQYF	TGTGCCAGCAGCGTAGCGGGGCGGGGGGGCACAGATACGCAGTATTTT
TRBJ2-3	TRBD1	TRBV11-3	.	CASSFDRGHTQYF	TGTGCCAGCAGCTTCGACAGGGGTCATACGCAGTATTTT
TRBJ2-7	.	TRBV18	.	CASSLTTGTYEQYF	TGTGCCAGCTCATTGACGACAGGTACTTACGAGCAGTACTTC
TRBJ2-3	.	TRBV11-2	once	CASSRLGGNTDTQYF	TGTGCCAGCAGCCGACTAGGGGGGAACACAGATACGCAGTATTTT
TRBJ1-2	.	TRBV9	.	CASSVADSLYGYTF	TGTGCCAGCAGCGTAGCGGACAGTCTCTATGGCTACACCTTC
TRBJ2-2	.	TRBV19	.	CASSIWSGPTAPQLFF	TGTGCCAGTAGTATATGGAGCGGACCTACTGCACCTCAGCTGTTTTTT
TRBJ2-6	TRBD1	TRBV28	.	CASSSDRGRSAGANVLTF	TGTGCCAGCAGTTCCGACAGGGGGCGATCGGCTGGGGCCAACGTCCTGACTTTC
TRBJ2-1	.	TRBV6-6	.	CASSYSVDEQFF	TGTGCCAGCAGTTACTCGGTCGATGAGCAGTTCTTC
TRBJ2-1	.	TRBV5-6	.	CASSSPLHNEQFF	TGTGCCAGCAGCTCCCCCCTCCACAATGAGCAGTTCTTC
TRBJ1-5	.	TRBV7-8	.	CASSLRQNQPQHF	TGTGCCAGCAGCTTAAGACAGAATCAGCCCCAGCATTTT
TRBJ2-2	TRBD1	TRBV9	.	CASSDRGTGELFF	TGTGCCAGCAGCGACAGGGGCACCGGGGAGCTGTTTTTT
TRBJ1-2	.	TRBV18	.	CASSSQDRTSNYGYTF	TGTGCCAGCTCATCCCAGGACCGAACTTCTAACTATGGCTACACCTTC
TRBJ1-6	.	TRBV5-4	.	CASSLGGRGGGNSPLHF	TGTGCCAGCAGCTTGGGGGGAAGGGGAGGAGGGAATTCACCCCTCCACTTT